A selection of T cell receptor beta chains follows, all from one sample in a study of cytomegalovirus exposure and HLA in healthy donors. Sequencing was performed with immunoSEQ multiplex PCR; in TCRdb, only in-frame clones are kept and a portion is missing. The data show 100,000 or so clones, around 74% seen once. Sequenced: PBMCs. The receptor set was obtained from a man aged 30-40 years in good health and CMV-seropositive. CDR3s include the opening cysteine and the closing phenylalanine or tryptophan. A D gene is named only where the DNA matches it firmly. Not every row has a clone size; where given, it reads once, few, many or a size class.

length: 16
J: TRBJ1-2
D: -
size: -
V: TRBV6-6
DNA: TGTGCCAGCAGACTAGACGGTCTCGCCGGGGGGGGAGTTTACACCTTC
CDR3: CASRLDGLAGGGVYTF

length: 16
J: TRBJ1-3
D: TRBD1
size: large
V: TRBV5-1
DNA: TGCGCCAGCAGCTTGCCCGGGACAGGGGCAAGTAACACCATATATTTT
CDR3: CASSLPGTGASNTIYF

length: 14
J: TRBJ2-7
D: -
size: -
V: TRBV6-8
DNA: TGTGCCAGCAGTTACTCGAATCTAGTCTACGAGCAGTACTTC
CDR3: CASSYSNLVYEQYF

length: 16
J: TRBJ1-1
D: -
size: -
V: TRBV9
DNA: TGTGCCAGCAGCGTAGACCCCCAGACAATGAACACTGAAGCTTTCTTT
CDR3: CASSVDPQTMNTEAFF

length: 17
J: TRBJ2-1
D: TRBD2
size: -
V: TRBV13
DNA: TGTGCCAGCAGCTCCGGCCCACTAGCGGGGGGGTACAATGAGCAGTTCTTC
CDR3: CASSSGPLAGGYNEQFF

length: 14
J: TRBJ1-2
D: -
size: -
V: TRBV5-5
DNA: TGTGCCAGCAGCTTGGACGGAGGTAACTATGGCTACACCTTC
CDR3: CASSLDGGNYGYTF

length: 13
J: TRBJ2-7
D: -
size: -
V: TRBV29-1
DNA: TGCAGCGTTGGTACAGGGATATTCTACGAGCAGTACTTC
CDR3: CSVGTGIFYEQYF

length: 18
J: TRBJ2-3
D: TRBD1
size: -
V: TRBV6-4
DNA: TGTGCCAGCAGTGACCCCCCACGGACAGGGTTGGCGACAGATACGCAGTATTTT
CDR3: CASSDPPRTGLATDTQYF

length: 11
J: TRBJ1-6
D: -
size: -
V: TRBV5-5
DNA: TGTGCCAGCAGCCCGGGGAAATCCCTCCACTTT
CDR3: CASSPGKSLHF

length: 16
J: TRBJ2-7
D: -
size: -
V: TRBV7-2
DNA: TGTGCCAGCAGCTCCGGTCGCTTTTTCCGTCCCTACGAGCAGTACTTC
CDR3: CASSSGRFFRPYEQYF

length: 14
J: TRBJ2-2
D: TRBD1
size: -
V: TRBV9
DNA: TGTGCCAGTGCCGGGACAGGGGTAGCCGGGGAGCTGTTTTTT
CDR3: CASAGTGVAGELFF

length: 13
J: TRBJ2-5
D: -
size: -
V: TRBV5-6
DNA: TGTGCCAGCAGCTTTAGGCGGAGGGAGACCCAGTACTTC
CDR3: CASSFRRRETQYF

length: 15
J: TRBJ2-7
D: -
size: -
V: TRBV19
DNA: TGTGCCAGTAGTAGAAGGGGTGAGCTGGGGTTCGAGCAGTACTTC
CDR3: CASSRRGELGFEQYF

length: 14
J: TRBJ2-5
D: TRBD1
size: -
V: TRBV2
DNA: TGTGCCAGCAGTGATCCTACAGGGGCAGAGACCCAGTACTTC
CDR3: CASSDPTGAETQYF